This T cell receptor beta chain was observed in a study of PD-L1 blockade in urothelial cancer. Overall study context: At 6 weeks and at 3 weeks (second dose) after treatment start, blood was analyzed. Blood samples had a median of approximately 150,000 T cells, roughly 83,000 unique TCRs, and clonality 0.08 to 0.085. The study, taken as a whole, reports: For durable-benefit patients, tumor-associated blood clones expanded more at 3 weeks.

The germline V gene encodes CDR1 LGHNA and CDR2 YNFKEQ. The CDR3 is made up of 17 amino acids. V was pared by 0 bases and J by 4 bases, with 9 bases of the junction left unmatched. This clone was recorded once. Its target is unknown. Libraries were prepared by immunoSEQ multiplex PCR; TCRdb keeps only in-frame clonotypes and omits some of them. The sample consists of about 120,000 clones, around 89% of them appearing once. As to time point: peripheral blood 6 weeks after treatment start. The receptor comes from a man aged 60-69 years with urothelial cancer. Material: PBMCs, obtained around atezolizumab (anti-PD-L1) treatment. V gene TRBV4-2 combines with J gene TRBJ2-3, with 8 bases fitting TRBD2. CDR3 DNA sequence: TGTGCCAGCAGCCAAGAGAACGGGGGGGCGTCGGCAGATACGCAGTATTTT. It codes for CASSQENGGASADTQYF.